The rows below give T cell receptor beta chains drawn from one sample of a study of blood T cell repertoires in COVID-19. Here immunoSEQ multiplex PCR was the method, and the copy in TCRdb shows in-frame clones only, minus some. Counted here are about 79,000 clones, around 89% occurring once; the ten biggest clones make up approximately 15%. Sequenced sample: peripheral blood. All receptors derive from a man aged 65 to 79 with active or convalescent COVID-19. The CDR3 runs from the conserved cysteine through the conserved F or W. The D gene is left open where the match is weak. Only some rows state a clone size, as once, few, many or a class for expanded clones.

clone size: -
V gene: TRBV15
D gene: -
J gene: TRBJ2-1
CDR3 protein: CATSRGLDYIYNEQFF
CDR3 DNA: TGTGCCACCAGCAGAGGCCTGGACTACATCTACAATGAGCAGTTCTTC

clone size: once
V gene: TRBV6-2/TRBV6-3
D gene: TRBD2
J gene: TRBJ2-7
CDR3 protein: CASSLGTSGNEQYF
CDR3 DNA: TGTGCCAGCAGTCTGGGGACTAGCGGGAACGAGCAGTACTTC

clone size: -
V gene: TRBV2
D gene: TRBD1
J gene: TRBJ2-7
CDR3 protein: CASNRGPYEQYF
CDR3 DNA: TGTGCCAGCAACAGGGGTCCCTACGAGCAGTACTTC

clone size: -
V gene: TRBV6-5
D gene: TRBD1
J gene: TRBJ2-3
CDR3 protein: CASRFPGQGPDTQYF
CDR3 DNA: TGTGCCAGCAGATTCCCGGGACAGGGCCCAGATACGCAGTATTTT

clone size: -
V gene: TRBV5-6
D gene: -
J gene: TRBJ1-2
CDR3 protein: CASSLDRVGYGYTF
CDR3 DNA: TGTGCCAGCAGCTTGGACAGGGTGGGCTATGGCTACACCTTC

clone size: -
V gene: TRBV7-7
D gene: -
J gene: TRBJ2-4
CDR3 protein: CASSLGQKKPKNIQYF
CDR3 DNA: TGTGCTAGCAGCTTAGGACAGAAAAAGCCAAAAAACATTCAGTACTTC

clone size: -
V gene: TRBV6-5
D gene: -
J gene: TRBJ2-7
CDR3 protein: CASSSTVYEQYF
CDR3 DNA: TGTGCCAGCAGTTCTACTGTCTACGAGCAGTACTTC

clone size: -
V gene: TRBV19
D gene: TRBD2
J gene: TRBJ2-4
CDR3 protein: CASSIVWRGGFGNIQYF
CDR3 DNA: TGTGCCAGTAGTATAGTTTGGAGGGGAGGGTTTGGAAACATTCAGTACTTC

clone size: -
V gene: TRBV28
D gene: TRBD1
J gene: TRBJ1-5
CDR3 protein: CASKTLQGENGQPQHF
CDR3 DNA: TGTGCCAGCAAAACTCTCCAGGGGGAGAACGGACAGCCCCAGCATTTT

clone size: -
V gene: TRBV4-2
D gene: TRBD2
J gene: TRBJ2-2
CDR3 protein: CASSQVLLAGGGSTGELFF
CDR3 DNA: TGTGCCAGCAGCCAAGTTCTGCTAGCGGGAGGGGGCAGCACCGGGGAGCTGTTTTTT

clone size: -
V gene: TRBV5-4
D gene: TRBD2
J gene: TRBJ2-7
CDR3 protein: CASSTISGSKEQYF
CDR3 DNA: TGTGCCAGCAGTACGATTAGCGGGAGTAAAGAGCAGTACTTC

clone size: -
V gene: TRBV6-1
D gene: -
J gene: TRBJ1-5
CDR3 protein: CASSEAWAPGNQPQHF
CDR3 DNA: TGTGCCAGCAGTGAAGCGTGGGCACCCGGCAATCAGCCCCAGCATTTT

clone size: -
V gene: TRBV3-1/TRBV3-2
D gene: TRBD1
J gene: TRBJ1-2
CDR3 protein: CASSRQGELYGYTF
CDR3 DNA: TGTGCCAGCAGCCGACAGGGGGAACTCTATGGCTACACCTTC

clone size: -
V gene: TRBV10-3
D gene: TRBD1
J gene: TRBJ2-2
CDR3 protein: CAISGWDSFTGELFF
CDR3 DNA: TGTGCCATCAGTGGTTGGGACAGCTTCACCGGGGAGCTGTTTTTT

clone size: -
V gene: TRBV5-1
D gene: -
J gene: TRBJ2-3
CDR3 protein: CASRSRWDSADTQYF
CDR3 DNA: TGCGCCAGCAGGAGTAGGTGGGACTCCGCAGATACGCAGTATTTT

clone size: -
V gene: TRBV12-3/TRBV12-4
D gene: -
J gene: TRBJ2-3
CDR3 protein: CASSPGSGGTQYF
CDR3 DNA: TGTGCCAGCAGTCCAGGAAGCGGTGGTACGCAGTATTTT

clone size: -
V gene: TRBV18
D gene: -
J gene: TRBJ1-2
CDR3 protein: CASSPKEQGYGYTF
CDR3 DNA: TGTGCCAGCTCACCAAAGGAACAGGGATATGGCTACACCTTC

clone size: -
V gene: TRBV19
D gene: -
J gene: TRBJ1-5
CDR3 protein: CASSYGGSNNQPQHF
CDR3 DNA: TGTGCCAGTAGTTATGGGGGGTCAAACAATCAGCCCCAGCATTTT

clone size: -
V gene: TRBV6-5
D gene: TRBD1
J gene: TRBJ2-7
CDR3 protein: CATRPGQGPFGQYF
CDR3 DNA: TGTGCCACACGACCGGGACAGGGGCCTTTTGGGCAGTACTTC

clone size: -
V gene: TRBV6-5
D gene: -
J gene: TRBJ1-3
CDR3 protein: CASSTTGHAENTIYF
CDR3 DNA: TGTGCCAGCAGCACCACAGGGCATGCGGAAAACACCATATATTTT

clone size: -
V gene: TRBV7-6
D gene: -
J gene: TRBJ2-1
CDR3 protein: CASSLQLYNEQFF
CDR3 DNA: TGTGCCAGCAGCTTACAACTGTACAATGAGCAGTTCTTC

clone size: -
V gene: TRBV5-4
D gene: -
J gene: TRBJ2-3
CDR3 protein: CASSFLTGAGTDTQYF
CDR3 DNA: TGTGCCAGCAGCTTCCTTACGGGAGCCGGCACAGATACGCAGTATTTT

clone size: -
V gene: TRBV20-1
D gene: TRBD2
J gene: TRBJ2-7
CDR3 protein: CSASSGNAYEQYF
CDR3 DNA: TGCAGTGCTAGTAGCGGGAACGCCTACGAGCAGTACTTC

clone size: once
V gene: TRBV18
D gene: -
J gene: TRBJ1-3
CDR3 protein: CASSPSAGIQGNTIYF
CDR3 DNA: TGTGCCAGCTCACCGAGCGCAGGGATACAGGGAAACACCATATATTTT

clone size: -
V gene: TRBV7-2
D gene: TRBD2
J gene: TRBJ2-7
CDR3 protein: CASSLGASGKTYEQYF
CDR3 DNA: TGTGCCAGCAGCTTAGGGGCTAGCGGGAAGACCTACGAGCAGTACTTC

clone size: -
V gene: TRBV5-5
D gene: -
J gene: TRBJ1-2
CDR3 protein: CASSLVVQVANYGYTF
CDR3 DNA: TGTGCCAGCAGCTTGGTCGTCCAGGTAGCTAACTATGGCTACACCTTC

clone size: -
V gene: TRBV15
D gene: -
J gene: TRBJ1-5
CDR3 protein: CATSRSTGGNQPQHF
CDR3 DNA: TGTGCCACCAGCAGAAGTACGGGGGGAAATCAGCCCCAGCATTTT

clone size: -
V gene: TRBV7-8
D gene: TRBD2
J gene: TRBJ2-7
CDR3 protein: CASSPLTSGYSSSYEQYF
CDR3 DNA: TGTGCCAGCAGCCCATTGACTAGCGGGTACTCTTCCTCCTACGAGCAGTACTTC

clone size: once
V gene: TRBV29-1
D gene: -
J gene: TRBJ1-3
CDR3 protein: CSVAYLSSGNTIYF
CDR3 DNA: TGCAGCGTTGCGTACTTGAGCTCTGGAAACACCATATATTTT

clone size: -
V gene: TRBV6-1
D gene: -
J gene: TRBJ1-3
CDR3 protein: CASSDSGFGGGNTIYF
CDR3 DNA: TGTGCCAGCAGTGATTCAGGGTTTGGAGGGGGAAACACCATATATTTT

clone size: -
V gene: TRBV28
D gene: TRBD1
J gene: TRBJ1-1
CDR3 protein: CASIPRGHEGEAFF
CDR3 DNA: TGTGCCAGCATACCCAGGGGGCATGAAGGTGAAGCTTTCTTT

clone size: -
V gene: TRBV28
D gene: TRBD1
J gene: TRBJ1-4
CDR3 protein: CASSWGTDLKLFF
CDR3 DNA: TGTGCCAGCAGTTGGGGGACAGATTTAAAACTGTTTTTT

clone size: -
V gene: TRBV30
D gene: -
J gene: TRBJ1-2
CDR3 protein: CAWAPGLGYGYTF
CDR3 DNA: TGTGCCTGGGCGCCGGGACTTGGCTATGGCTACACCTTC

clone size: -
V gene: TRBV14
D gene: TRBD2
J gene: TRBJ2-1
CDR3 protein: CASSQGRSSGSRVNEQFF
CDR3 DNA: TGTGCCAGCAGCCAAGGCCGGTCTAGCGGCTCGCGAGTCAATGAGCAGTTCTTC

clone size: -
V gene: TRBV18
D gene: TRBD1
J gene: TRBJ1-3
CDR3 protein: CASSPFRDRSSGNTIYF
CDR3 DNA: TGTGCCAGCTCACCATTTCGGGACAGGAGCTCTGGAAACACCATATATTTT

clone size: -
V gene: TRBV5-1
D gene: TRBD1
J gene: TRBJ1-1
CDR3 protein: CASSLHRGLSEAFF
CDR3 DNA: TGCGCCAGCAGCTTGCACAGGGGGCTTTCTGAAGCTTTCTTT

clone size: -
V gene: TRBV6-1
D gene: TRBD1
J gene: TRBJ1-1
CDR3 protein: CASSEGQRPEAFF
CDR3 DNA: TGTGCCAGCAGTGAGGGACAGCGGCCTGAAGCTTTCTTT

clone size: -
V gene: TRBV6-4
D gene: TRBD1
J gene: TRBJ1-2
CDR3 protein: CASSPRTGTGYTF
CDR3 DNA: TGTGCCAGCAGTCCTAGGACAGGGACTGGCTACACCTTC

clone size: -
V gene: TRBV3-1/TRBV3-2
D gene: -
J gene: TRBJ1-1
CDR3 protein: CASSASSGRAKAFF
CDR3 DNA: TGTGCCAGCAGCGCAAGTTCCGGGCGGGCGAAAGCTTTCTTT

clone size: -
V gene: TRBV19
D gene: -
J gene: TRBJ1-4
CDR3 protein: CASSSVTTNEKLFF
CDR3 DNA: TGTGCCAGTAGTTCCGTTACAACTAATGAAAAACTGTTTTTT

clone size: -
V gene: TRBV10-3
D gene: -
J gene: TRBJ1-2
CDR3 protein: CAISDRAYGYTF
CDR3 DNA: TGTGCCATCAGTGACAGGGCATATGGCTACACCTTC

clone size: -
V gene: TRBV29-1
D gene: -
J gene: TRBJ1-5
CDR3 protein: CSVVAGNNQPQHF
CDR3 DNA: TGCAGCGTTGTAGCGGGGAACAATCAGCCCCAGCATTTT

clone size: -
V gene: TRBV10-3
D gene: TRBD1
J gene: TRBJ1-1
CDR3 protein: CAIAGTGHDTEAFF
CDR3 DNA: TGTGCCATCGCCGGGACAGGGCATGACACTGAAGCTTTCTTT

clone size: -
V gene: TRBV18
D gene: -
J gene: TRBJ2-7
CDR3 protein: CASSPTGIYEQYF
CDR3 DNA: TGTGCCAGCTCTCCGACAGGAATTTACGAGCAGTACTTC

clone size: -
V gene: TRBV18
D gene: -
J gene: TRBJ1-1
CDR3 protein: CASSRDRLTEAFF
CDR3 DNA: TGTGCCAGCTCACGTGACAGGCTCACTGAAGCTTTCTTT

clone size: -
V gene: TRBV7-2
D gene: TRBD1
J gene: TRBJ2-1
CDR3 protein: CASSYAPGTGSYNEQFF
CDR3 DNA: TGTGCCAGCAGCTACGCTCCCGGGACAGGGTCCTACAATGAGCAGTTCTTC

clone size: few
V gene: TRBV5-4
D gene: -
J gene: TRBJ2-5
CDR3 protein: CASSRRGPQETQYF
CDR3 DNA: TGTGCCAGCAGCCGCCGGGGTCCGCAAGAGACCCAGTACTTC

clone size: -
V gene: TRBV9
D gene: -
J gene: TRBJ2-1
CDR3 protein: CASSVAASAFNEQFF
CDR3 DNA: TGTGCCAGCAGCGTAGCGGCTAGCGCTTTCAATGAGCAGTTCTTC

clone size: -
V gene: TRBV30
D gene: -
J gene: TRBJ2-4
CDR3 protein: CAWSTQERNIQYF
CDR3 DNA: TGTGCCTGGAGTACTCAGGAAAGAAACATTCAGTACTTC

clone size: -
V gene: TRBV5-1
D gene: TRBD2
J gene: TRBJ2-7
CDR3 protein: CASSLSASGSSYEQYF
CDR3 DNA: TGCGCCAGCAGCTTGAGTGCTAGCGGGAGCTCCTACGAGCAGTACTTC

clone size: -
V gene: TRBV19
D gene: TRBD1
J gene: TRBJ1-5
CDR3 protein: CASEAGTGDSNQPQHF
CDR3 DNA: TGTGCCAGTGAGGCCGGGACAGGAGATAGCAATCAGCCCCAGCATTTT

clone size: -
V gene: TRBV1
D gene: -
J gene: TRBJ2-7
CDR3 protein: CTSSQAIAGGPAGYEQYF
CDR3 DNA: TGCACCAGCAGCCAAGCCATAGCGGGAGGGCCTGCGGGCTACGAGCAGTACTTC

clone size: once
V gene: TRBV3-1/TRBV3-2
D gene: -
J gene: TRBJ1-3
CDR3 protein: CASSPAGIFSGNTIYF
CDR3 DNA: TGTGCCAGCAGCCCGGCCGGGATTTTCTCTGGAAACACCATATATTTT